This T cell receptor beta chain was sequenced during a study of regulatory T cells in long-lasting Graves disease. The CDR3 consists of 15 residues. Trimming took off 3 bases at V and 4 bases at J, with 13 bases between the two ends. This clonotype was seen at least ten times. Building of the TCR beta libraries involved iRepertoire HTBI primers and Arm-PCR of CDR3 regions. TCRdb re-analysed the multiplex PCR reads in MiXCR, keeping a single row per CDR3 protein. This sample carries about 500,000 distinct CDR3 sequences, about a sixth of them seen once, and the ten largest clones take about 12%. Time point noted: newly diagnosed GD, antithyroid drugs for less than 3 months. PBMC-extracted RNA yielded the TCR library. Another study also made use of these data, one on T cells in Graves' hyperthyroidism and ophthalmopathy.

The rearrangement joins TRBV12-3 or TRBV12-4 to TRBJ2-1; possibly TRBD1 for D (5 bases). The receptor was isolated from a middle-aged man with Graves disease. The input for sequencing was peripheral blood mononuclear cells (PBMCs), taken at new diagnosis, from a patient treated with antithyroid drugs. The CDR3 bases are TGTGCCAGCAGTTTGTGGGCAGGGTCGTACAATGAGCAGTTCTTC. It yields the protein CASSLWAGSYNEQFF.